One sample yielded the 27 T cell receptor beta chains listed below, sequenced in a study of T cell repertoires in cytomegalovirus infection. No cognate antigen is known for these TCRs. TCRdb called the reads again in MiXCR, with one record for every CDR3 protein. Altogether about 310,000 distinct CDR3 sequences are present, approximately 25% being singletons, with the ten largest covering 10% to 15%. The sample was cultured PBMCs, taken from culture after CMV antigen stimulation. The receptors derive from a human donor in good health (CMV status not recorded). Some clones in this sample may be carry-over from other donors' samples.

The gene calls are TRBV20-1 and TRBJ2-1; TRBD1 agrees at 11 bases. The trim removed 3 bases at V and 12 bases at J, leaving 1 base unmatched. This CDR3 is built from 11 residues. Germline V lookup: CDR1 DFQATT, CDR2 SNEGSKA (reference sequence). CDR3 coding DNA: TGCAGTGCTAGCGGGACAGGGGGGCAGTTCTTC. As protein: CSASGTGGQFF.

The V and J genes are TRBV7-3 and TRBJ2-6; no definite D call. CDR1 and CDR2 (germline): SGHTA, FQGTGA. V lost 2 bases, J lost 0 bases, and 8 bases lay in between. The CDR3 totals 16 residues. The DNA for the CDR3 is TGTGCCAGCAGCTTAGAAGGTCGCTCTGGGGCCAACGTCCTGACTTTC. It translates to CASSLEGRSGANVLTF.

This clonotype was seen ten or more times. CDR3 protein: CASSLVTTHRTYNEQFF. The CDR3 DNA sequence: TGTGCCAGCAGCTTAGTAACGACTCACCGTACCTACAATGAGCAGTTCTTC. This chain connects TRBV7-2 to TRBJ2-1, with D hard to call. The CDR3 length is 17 residues. The V and J ends lost 1 base and 2 bases respectively, with 15 bases between them. In germline, CDR1 is SGHTA, CDR2 FQGNSA. The full variable domain, completed using reference TRBV7-2 and TRBJ2-1, is GAGVSQSPSNKVTEKGKDVELRCDPISGHTALYWYRQSLGQGLEFLIYFQGNSAPDKSGLPSDRFSAERTGGSVSTLTIQRTQQEDSAVYLCASSLVTTHRTYNEQFFGPGTRLTVL.

This clonotype was counted many times. The chain is built from TRBV12-3 or TRBV12-4 and TRBJ2-7; 10 bases align to TRBD2. The junction had 8 bases not matched to a gene; V was cut back by 6 bases and J by 0 bases. The CDR3 is made up of 16 amino acids. The chain's CDR3 is CASSRATSGVSYEQYF. The CDR3 DNA is TGTGCCAGCAGCCGCGCTACTAGCGGGGTCTCCTACGAGCAGTACTTC.

There are many counts of this clonotype. This chain connects TRBV7-2 to TRBJ2-5; D is undetermined. The CDR3 length is 15 residues. Germline V gene data show CDR1 as SGHTA and CDR2 as FQGNSA. The V gene lost 1 base and the J gene lost 5 bases, with 14 bases spanning the gap. The CDR3 sequence is CASSLVTVMAETQYF. The CDR3, as DNA: TGTGCCAGCAGCTTAGTGACCGTTATGGCGGAGACCCAGTACTTC.

V and J are TRBV4-1 and TRBJ2-1, with 7 bases lining up with TRBD1. The CDR3 consists of 14 residues. The germline V gene has CDR1 MGHRA and CDR2 YSYEKL. The trim removed 4 bases at V and 8 bases at J, leaving 8 bases unmatched. The CDR3 bases are TGCGCCAGCAGCCCACAGGCTCAGGGGGATGAGCAGTTCTTC. Its protein is CASSPQAQGDEQFF.

This clonotype was observed a few times. The CDR3 here is CASSLGPTGITEAFF. CDR3 nucleotide sequence: TGTGCCAGCAGCTTAGGTCCTACAGGGATAACTGAAGCTTTCTTT. The rearrangement joins TRBV7-9 to TRBJ1-1; possible D gene TRBD1, 6 bases. CDR3 length equals 15 residues. Trimming left V 1 base short and J 5 bases short, with 14 bases between. Germline V lookup: CDR1 SEHNR, CDR2 FQNEAQ (reference sequence).

This clonotype was detected a few times. V is TRBV7-2 and J is TRBJ1-5; D is uncertain. Trimming stripped 2 bases from V and 5 bases from J, with 10 bases between. The CDR3 runs to 14 residues. Per the germline V gene, CDR1 is SGHTA and CDR2 is FQGNSA. CDR3 coding DNA: TGTGCCAGCAGCTTAAAATGGGGAGATCAGCCCCAGCATTTT. Protein: CASSLKWGDQPQHF.

This clonotype was seen many times. V is TRBV7-2 and J is TRBJ2-7; 7 bases agree with TRBD2. The length of the CDR3 is 16 residues. The V segment lost 2 bases and the J segment 4 bases; nucleotides outside the gene matches: 11. Germline loops: CDR1 SGHTA, CDR2 FQGNSA. CDR3 protein: CASSLPLGLAAYEQYF. CDR3 DNA sequence: TGTGCCAGCAGCTTACCATTAGGCCTAGCGGCGTACGAGCAGTACTTC. Together with reference TRBV7-2 and TRBJ2-7, the CDR3 gives the full variable domain: GAGVSQSPSNKVTEKGKDVELRCDPISGHTALYWYRQSLGQGLEFLIYFQGNSAPDKSGLPSDRFSAERTGGSVSTLTIQRTQQEDSAVYLCASSLPLGLAAYEQYFGPGTRLTVT.

The V gene is TRBV5-5, the J gene TRBJ2-7; D might be TRBD1 (5 bases). The germline V gene has CDR1 SGHKS and CDR2 YYEKEE (reference sequence). This CDR3 spans 15 amino acids. V gave up 0 bases and J gave up 4 bases, with 14 bases separating them. The CDR3 reads CASSLDPGKIYEQYF. CDR3 bases: TGTGCCAGCAGCTTGGATCCAGGGAAGATATACGAGCAGTACTTC.

The chain recombines TRBV28 with TRBJ2-7; D is undetermined. CDR3 length: 12 amino acids. Germline CDR1 is MDHEN and CDR2 is SYDVKM. Trimming took 6 bases from V and 0 from J, leaving 6 bases between them. CDR3 protein: CASSSTSYEQYV. In nucleotides, the CDR3 is TGTGCCAGCAGCTCCACCTCCTACGAGCAGTACGTC.

This clonotype has a count of ten or more. The CDR3 sequence is CASSLVPGGRNTEAFF. The CDR3 DNA reads TGTGCCAGCAGCTTAGTCCCAGGGGGCAGGAACACTGAAGCTTTCTTT. This chain connects TRBV7-8 to TRBJ1-1, with 8 bases lining up with TRBD1. The V segment lost 1 base and the J segment 1 base; nucleotides outside the gene matches: 5. The germline V gene encodes CDR1 SGHVS and CDR2 FQNEAQ. The CDR3 is 16 amino acids.

The rearrangement links TRBV4-2 to TRBJ2-5, with D unclear. This CDR3 comprises 14 residues. Germline V gives CDR1 LGHNA, CDR2 YNFKEQ. V was cut by 0 bases and J by 5 bases, with 10 bases left in between. The CDR3 loop is CASSQDGRWETQYF. CDR3 nucleotides: TGTGCCAGCAGCCAAGATGGTCGTTGGGAGACCCAGTACTTC.

Written as DNA, the CDR3 is TGTGCCAGCAGTGGAGGGAGCTTGAAGAATGAGCAGTTCTTC. Amino acid sequence: CASSGGSLKNEQFF. V and J are TRBV2 and TRBJ2-1, with D possibly being TRBD2 (5 bases). The CDR3 consists of 14 residues. Per the germline V gene, CDR1 is SNHLY and CDR2 is FYNNEI. V was trimmed by 4 bases and J by 7 bases, leaving 14 bases between them.

This clonotype was seen more than once but under ten times. V gene TRBV12-3 or TRBV12-4 combines with J gene TRBJ2-5, with D possibly being TRBD1 (6 bases). The CDR3 is 13 residues long. V gave up 3 bases and J gave up 5 bases, with 10 bases separating them. The CDR3 nucleotides read TGTGCCAGCAGTTTCACAGGGATGGAGACCCAGTACTTC. Translation gives CASSFTGMETQYF.

The sample holds one count of this clonotype. This chain links TRBV23-1 with TRBJ2-7; 7 bases match TRBD2. TRBV23-1 is an open reading frame whose function is uncertain. After removal of 0 bases from V and 4 bases from J, the junction contained 6 bases not matched to a gene. The CDR3 sequence is 15 residues long. CDR3 in amino acids: CASSQSGGSRYEQYF. The DNA of the CDR3 is TGCGCCAGCAGTCAATCCGGCGGGAGTAGATACGAGCAGTACTTC.

This clonotype showed up just a few times. This chain joins TRBV7-8 and TRBJ2-5, with 10 bases identical to TRBD2. Germline V CDR1 and CDR2: SGHVS, FQNEAQ. The ends lost 3 bases at V and 9 bases at J; junction bases unmatched: 10. The CDR3 is made up of 15 amino acids. The CDR3 spells CASSFGTSAGVAQYF. The DNA for the CDR3 is TGTGCCAGCAGCTTTGGGACTAGCGCGGGGGTGGCCCAGTACTTC.

The chain joins TRBV7-4 to TRBJ2-2; 7 nucleotides align to TRBD2. There are 15 residues in the CDR3. The ends lost 5 bases at V and 1 base at J; junction bases unmatched: 4. The germline V gene has CDR1 SGHVT and CDR2 SQSDAQ. The CDR3 DNA follows: TGTGCCAGCAGCCCAACTAGCGAGAACACCGGGGAGCTGTTTTTT. It encodes CASSPTSENTGELFF.

The chain couples TRBV7-9 to TRBJ1-2, with D tentatively TRBD1 (5 bases). Trimming took off 5 bases at V and 4 bases at J, with 11 bases between the two ends. Germline CDR1 reads SEHNR; CDR2 reads FQNEAQ (reference sequence). The CDR3 runs 13 residues. The CDR3 DNA reads TGTGCCAGCAGCCGAGGGACCTCCTATGGCTACACCTTC. Translation gives CASSRGTSYGYTF.

The V and J genes are TRBV12-3 or TRBV12-4 and TRBJ1-2; D is perhaps TRBD1 (5 bases). The CDR3 covers 14 residues. The V end was cut by 7 bases, the J end by 5 bases, with 17 bases between. The chain's CDR3 is CASTSGGGSYGYTF. CDR3 nucleotide sequence: TGTGCCAGCACCTCCGGTGGGGGTAGTTATGGCTACACCTTC.

This clonotype showed up just a few times. The chain uses TRBV3-1 and TRBJ1-2; possible D gene TRBD1, 6 bases. Trimming removed 4 bases from V and 4 bases from J, with 16 bases in between. Germline-derived CDR1 and CDR2 are LGHDT and YNNKEL (reference sequence). The CDR3 is made up of 15 amino acids. The CDR3 sequence is CASSRIPGGGYGYTF. The CDR3 DNA is TGTGCCAGCAGCCGAATCCCTGGAGGGGGCTATGGCTACACCTTC. Together with reference TRBV3-1 and TRBJ1-2, the CDR3 gives the full variable domain: DTAVSQTPKYLVTQMGNDKSIKCEQNLGHDTMYWYKQDSKKFLKIMFSYNNKELIINETVPNRFSPKSPDKAHLNLHINSLELGDSAVYFCASSRIPGGGYGYTFGSGTRLTVV.

This clonotype has a handful of counts. One junction end does not reproduce the germline sequence, and a read error may be involved. The chain couples TRBV12-3 or TRBV12-4 to TRBJ2-7; a weak D match, TRBD2 (6 bases). CDR3 length: 16 residues. CDR3 in amino acids: CASSLALADISYEQYF. CDR3 nucleotide sequence: TGTGCCAGCAGTCTAGCGCTGGCAGACATCTCCTACGAGCAGTACTTC.

Sample share makes this clonotype medium-sized. This chain joins TRBV7-2 and TRBJ2-3, with D perhaps matching TRBD1 (8 bases). Germline V gene lookup returns CDR1 SGHTA and CDR2 FQGNSA. CDR3 length equals 17 residues. V gave up 3 bases and J gave up 2 bases, with 18 bases separating them. The CDR3 sequence: CASSFRTGRGFTDTQYF. CDR3 DNA: TGTGCCAGCAGCTTCCGGACAGGGCGGGGGTTCACAGATACGCAGTATTTT.

This clonotype was found a few times. The chain employs TRBV4-1 and TRBJ1-4; the match to TRBD1 covers 9 bases. CDR3 length: 19 amino acids. The germline V gene has CDR1 MGHRA and CDR2 YSYEKL. With V trimmed by 1 base and J by 8 bases, 17 bases remained unmatched. This CDR3 reads CASSQGMGQGYGGGEKLFF. The CDR3 DNA reads as TGCGCCAGCAGCCAAGGAATGGGACAGGGTTACGGAGGTGGCGAAAAACTGTTTTTT.

This chain links TRBV14 with TRBJ2-1; 8 nucleotides match TRBD2. The CDR3 totals 17 residues. V was pared by 0 bases and J by 1 base, with 5 bases of the junction left unmatched. Germline V gives CDR1 SGHDN, CDR2 FVKESK. The CDR3 loop reads CASSQDPGGGSYNEQFF. CDR3 nucleotides: TGTGCCAGCAGCCAAGATCCGGGAGGGGGGTCCTACAATGAGCAGTTCTTC.

In this sample, this clonotype turned up a few times. J is TRBJ1-2 and V is TRBV10-3, with a tentative D call TRBD1 (5 bases). Looked up from germline, CDR1 is ENHRY and CDR2 is SYGVKD. The CDR3 length is 15 residues. V was trimmed by 5 bases and J by 1 base, leaving 14 bases between them. The DNA of the CDR3 is TGTGCCATCAGTCCTATCCAGGGAGTTAACTATGGCTACACCTTC. Amino acid sequence: CAISPIQGVNYGYTF.

V gene TRBV28 combines with J gene TRBJ1-5; D not resolved. The CDR3 has 15 residues. The germline V gene encodes CDR1 MDHEN and CDR2 SYDVKM. Trimming cost V 6 bases and J 0 bases, with 12 bases left between them. The CDR3 nucleotides read TGTGCCAGCAGACTCCACGGGTCTAGCAATCAGCCCCAGCATTTT. The encoded protein is CASRLHGSSNQPQHF.